Presented here are 21 T cell receptor beta chains from one specimen sequenced in a study of T-cell memory formation after mild COVID-19. MiXCR, applied by TCRdb to the 5' RACE reads, yields one record per CDR3 protein. The sample lists about 180,000 distinct CDR3 sequences, roughly 18% occurring once. The specimen was PBMCs or a T cell subset sorted from them (not recorded which). Every receptor here comes from a man aged 18 to 29 who had mild COVID-19 (a few samples of this study predate the infection). Cell type and time point are not known.

There are a few counts of this clonotype. J is TRBJ1-1 and V is TRBV5-1, with D unresolved. The CDR3 sequence is 14 residues long. V shed 0 bases and J shed 1 base, with 7 bases lying between them. Germline loops: CDR1 SGHRS, CDR2 YFSETQ. This chain's CDR3 is CASSLAFGNTEAFF. The CDR3 bases are TGCGCCAGCAGCTTGGCCTTCGGGAACACTGAAGCTTTCTTT. Looking up the rest from reference TRBV5-1 and TRBJ1-1 gives the full variable domain: KAGVTQTPRYLIKTRGQQVTLSCSPISGHRSVSWYQQTPGQGLQFLFEYFSETQRNKGNFPGRFSGRQFSNSRSEMNVSTLELGDSALYLCASSLAFGNTEAFFGQGTRLTVV.

The chain carries TRBV7-2 and TRBJ2-3, with 7 bases lining up with TRBD2. CDR3 length: 16 residues. V lost 6 bases, J lost 0 bases, and 9 bases stayed unmatched. Looked up from germline, CDR1 is SGHTA and CDR2 is FQGNSA. CDR3 in DNA: TGTGCCAGCAGAAGACTAGCCTCCCCTAGCACAGATACGCAGTATTTT. Amino acid sequence: CASRRLASPSTDTQYF.

The chain couples TRBV7-2 to TRBJ2-5; 10 bases align to TRBD1. V lost 5 bases and J lost 5; bases outside the gene matches: 5. This CDR3 contains 14 residues. Germline CDR1 SGHTA, CDR2 FQGNSA. The CDR3 nucleotides read TGTGCCAGCAGCGGACAGGGGGGTAGGGAGACCCAGTACTTC. It codes for CASSGQGGRETQYF.

This clonotype was seen many times. The chain links TRBV7-9 to TRBJ2-3, with D uncertain. The V and J ends lost 5 bases and 1 base respectively, with 7 bases between them. The germline V gene has CDR1 SEHNR and CDR2 FQNEAQ (reference sequence). CDR3 length: 13 amino acids. The CDR3 sequence: CASSGVGTDTQYF. The CDR3 DNA follows: TGTGCCAGCAGCGGGGTCGGCACAGATACGCAGTATTTT.

This clonotype has more than one count but fewer than ten. The rearrangement uses TRBV4-1 and TRBJ1-4; D unclear. The V and J ends lost 3 bases and 6 bases respectively, with 14 bases between them. Germline V gene data show CDR1 as MGHRA and CDR2 as YSYEKL. CDR3 length: 15 residues. CDR3 sequence (DNA): TGCGCCAGCAGCCAGATAGGAGGCGGTGATGAAAAACTGTTTTTT. It is translated as CASSQIGGGDEKLFF.

This clonotype was seen a handful of times. The chain has TRBV9 and TRBJ2-1; D possibly corresponds to TRBD2 (6 bases). CDR3 length: 13 residues. V dropped 5 bases and J dropped 9 bases, with 15 bases sitting between them. Germline V gene data show CDR1 as SGDLS and CDR2 as YYNGEE. The CDR3 sequence: CASSPRTSSEQFF. CDR3 coding DNA: TGTGCCAGCAGTCCAAGAACTAGCTCTGAGCAGTTCTTC. Complete variable domain (other parts from reference TRBV9 and TRBJ2-1): DSGVTQTPKHLITATGQRVTLRCSPRSGDLSVYWYQQSLDQGLQFLIQYYNGEERAKGNILERFSAQQFPDLHSELNLSSLELGDSALYFCASSPRTSSEQFFGPGTRLTVL.

The chain joins TRBV4-3 to TRBJ2-7; perhaps TRBD1 as D (5 bases). V was pared by 0 bases and J by 3 bases, with 12 bases between. The CDR3 loop spans 15 amino acids. Germline values: CDR1 LGHNA, CDR2 YSLEER. The CDR3 is CASSQDWGYYYEQYF. In DNA form, the CDR3 reads TGCGCCAGCAGCCAAGATTGGGGCTACTACTACGAGCAGTACTTC.

This clonotype was counted between two and nine times. This CDR3 is CASSIDVGTRSEQYF. CDR3 nucleotides: TGTGCCAGTAGTATAGATGTCGGGACTAGGAGCGAGCAGTACTTC. The rearrangement joins TRBV19 to TRBJ2-7; 8 bases match TRBD2. The CDR3 is made up of 15 amino acids. CDR1 is LNHDA and CDR2 is SQIVND in the germline V gene (reference sequence). The trim removed 0 bases at V and 6 bases at J, leaving 7 bases unmatched. Complete variable domain (other parts from reference TRBV19 and TRBJ2-7): DGGITQSPKYLFRKEGQNVTLSCEQNLNHDAMYWYRQDPGQGLRLIYYSQIVNDFQKGDIAEGYSVSREKKESFPLTVTSAQKNPTAFYLCASSIDVGTRSEQYFGPGTRLTVT.

This clonotype came up a few times. CDR3 region: CASSSNRGGKQYF. For the CDR3, the DNA is TGTGCCAGCAGCTCCAACAGGGGAGGCAAGCAGTACTTC. The V call is TRBV7-2, the J call TRBJ2-7, with a possible D match to TRBD1 (7 bases). Germline V gene lookup returns CDR1 SGHTA and CDR2 FQGNSA. The CDR3 has 13 amino acids. The V end lost 4 bases, the J end lost 8 bases, and 15 bases lay between the germline ends. The whole variable domain, filled in from reference TRBV7-2 and TRBJ2-7, reads GAGVSQSPSNKVTEKGKDVELRCDPISGHTALYWYRQSLGQGLEFLIYFQGNSAPDKSGLPSDRFSAERTGGSVSTLTIQRTQQEDSAVYLCASSSNRGGKQYFGPGTRLTVT.

The chain is built from TRBV24-1 and TRBJ2-2, with 8 nucleotides matching TRBD1. The V gene end was trimmed by 4 bases and the J gene end by 6 bases; junction bases not matched to a gene: 3. The CDR3 runs 14 residues. Germline V gene lookup returns CDR1 KGHDR and CDR2 SFDVKD. The CDR3, as DNA: TGTGCCACCAGTGACGGACAGGGCGCCGGGGAGCTGTTTTTT. Protein product: CATSDGQGAGELFF.

The V gene is TRBV5-1, the J gene TRBJ2-3, with 8 bases matching TRBD2. This CDR3 spans 19 amino acids. The V gene end was trimmed by 0 bases and the J gene end by 0 bases; junction bases not matched to a gene: 12. The germline gives CDR1 SGHRS, CDR2 YFSETQ. CDR3: CASSLASAGGYTSTDTQYF. The CDR3 DNA is TGCGCCAGCAGCTTGGCCTCTGCGGGGGGCTACACTAGCACAGATACGCAGTATTTT.

The J gene is TRBJ1-2, the V gene TRBV30; TRBD1 matches at 10 bases. J was trimmed by 8 bases and V by 3 bases; bases with no gene match: 9. Per germline, CDR1 GTSNPN and CDR2 SVGIG (reference sequence). The CDR3 contains 14 residues. CDR3 in amino acids: CAWSATGGAYGYTF. CDR3 sequence (DNA): TGTGCCTGGAGCGCGACAGGGGGCGCGTACGGCTACACCTTC.

This clonotype was recorded a few times. The CDR3 coding sequence is TGTGCCAGCAGCTTAGATTGGGAGACAGCAGATACGCAGTATTTT. Translated, it gives CASSLDWETADTQYF. The rearrangement joins TRBV5-4 to TRBJ2-3; D is possibly TRBD1 or TRBD2 (5 bases each). Trimming shortened V by 2 bases and J by 4 bases, and 14 bases separated the two germline ends. The CDR3 sequence is 15 residues long. Germline CDR1 and CDR2: SGHNT and YYREEE (reference sequence).

CDR3 sequence: CASSEGGQGAGELFF. The DNA for the CDR3 is TGCGCCAGCAGTGAAGGTGGACAGGGGGCCGGGGAGCTGTTTTTT. V is TRBV10-2 and J is TRBJ2-2; the match to TRBD1 covers 10 bases. CDR1 and CDR2 from the germline V gene are WSHSY and SAAADI. This CDR3 is 15 amino acids long. After removal of 3 bases from V and 6 bases from J, the junction contained 4 bases not matched to a gene.

This clonotype was counted ten times or more. A read error may produce the germline difference seen at one junction end. V and J are TRBV29-1 and TRBJ1-1; D may be TRBD1 (5 bases). Germline lookup yields CDR1 SQVTM and CDR2 ANQGSEA. This CDR3 has 11 residues. CDR3 protein: CTGLRNTEAFF. The CDR3 region has the DNA TGTACAGGTCTGAGGAACACTGAAGCTTTCTTT.

This clonotype was recorded a few times. V is TRBV6-5 and J is TRBJ2-5, with a tentative D call TRBD1 (6 bases). CDR1 and CDR2 from the germline V gene are MNHEY and SVGAGI. The ends were cut back, 7 bases at V and 9 bases at J, with 12 bases in the middle. This CDR3 comprises 11 residues. The CDR3 sequence is CASTTGRAQYF. The CDR3 nucleotides are TGTGCCAGCACCACAGGGCGGGCCCAGTACTTC.

This clonotype came up a few times. The genes are TRBV5-1 and TRBJ2-7, with TRBD1 matching 10 bases. The trim removed 4 bases at V and 3 bases at J, leaving 4 bases unmatched. Germline V gene sequence: CDR1 SGHRS, CDR2 YFSETQ. This CDR3 region has 14 residues. CDR3 amino acids: CASSPGTGDYEQYV. In DNA form, the CDR3 reads TGCGCCAGCAGCCCGGGGACAGGGGACTACGAGCAGTACGTC.

A few counts support this clonotype. The chain carries TRBV15 and TRBJ1-5; the D is unclear. The CDR3 spans 13 residues. V was clipped by 0 bases and J by 4 bases, with 4 bases between them. Germline CDR1 LNHNV, CDR2 YYDKDF (reference sequence). The CDR3 loop is CATSREGNQPQHF. In DNA form, the CDR3 reads TGTGCCACCAGCAGAGAAGGAAATCAGCCCCAGCATTTT.

A few counts support this clonotype. This chain uses TRBV7-8 with TRBJ1-2; 7 bases are shared with TRBD1. This CDR3 is built from 17 residues. Germline V gene lookup returns CDR1 SGHVS and CDR2 FQNEAQ. Germline trimming cut 0 bases from V and 5 bases from J; bases unmatched to any gene: 12. The CDR3 is CASSLALRQGFGYGYTF. The CDR3 DNA reads TGTGCCAGCAGCTTAGCGCTGAGACAGGGTTTTGGATATGGCTACACCTTC.

V gene TRBV4-3 combines with J gene TRBJ1-5; D not resolved. Germline CDR1 LGHNA, CDR2 YSLEER. Trimming pared 0 bases from V and 5 bases from J, leaving 5 bases between. This CDR3 is built from 13 residues. The CDR3 sequence is CASSQDPDQPQHF. For the CDR3, the DNA is TGCGCCAGCAGCCAAGATCCGGATCAGCCCCAGCATTTT.

This chain links TRBV6-5 with TRBJ2-7, with no clear D. Per germline, CDR1 MNHEY and CDR2 SVGAGI. V lost 0 bases and J 6 bases, leaving 15 bases between the germline ends. The CDR3 covers 15 residues. Here the CDR3 reads CASSYSRSSPGEQYF. In nucleotides, the CDR3 is TGTGCCAGCAGTTACTCCCGATCGTCGCCGGGCGAGCAGTACTTC.